This T cell receptor beta chain comes out of a study of metastatic and nonmetastatic thyroid tumors. Original handling: CDR3 differences across clinicopathological groups were used to build a distant-metastasis classifier for papillary thyroid cancer. TCRdb reanalyzed the PCR reads with MiXCR. The V and J calls here are based on TCRdb, not the publication. This sample has about 62,000 clones; about 4% occur once, and the top ten carry more than 20%. Notes on the study in general: According to reports, the diversity of TCR beta was significantly higher in malignant thyroid tumors than in benign nodules, and this held in both blood and tumor samples.

This clone has a handful of counts. Its specificity is not known. Germline is not matched at one junction end, which may reflect a read error. Treatment of any kind had been given to no patient before thyroid surgery. The sequenced sample was blood. The receptor comes from a female donor with papillary thyroid cancer or a benign thyroid nodule (not recorded which). Some clones in this sample may be carry-over from other donors' samples.

DNA of the CDR3: TGTGCCACCAGTTATGAGAGTTCCTACGATCAGTACTTC. Protein sequence: CATSYESSYDQYF. This chain connects TRBV24-1 to TRBJ2-7; D is unclear. The germline V gene has CDR1 KGHDR and CDR2 SFDVKD. This CDR3 is 13 amino acids long.